The 26 T cell receptor beta chains in this list originate from one sample, sequenced in a study of tumor-infiltrating lymphocytes in primary liver carcinoma. Co-extraction of RNA and DNA was performed on roughly 20-34 mg of unsorted bulk tissue. cDNA specific to TCR beta was made from 500 ng of total RNA, with a constant-region primer employed for priming. The TCR beta library was amplified through three nested multiplex PCR rounds in a modified ARM-PCR procedure. It was with TRBV1-TRBV30 forward primers and a C-beta reverse primer that the first two PCR rounds were run, at around 11 cycles each. Via MiXCR, TCRdb re-called the multiplex PCR reads, giving one row per CDR3 protein. The top ten clones hold more than 25% of a sample with tens of thousands of distinct CDR3 sequences, 69% of them seen once. Sequenced material: tumor-adjacent normal liver tissue. Every receptor here comes from a middle-aged man with primary liver carcinoma and hepatitis B virus infection.

Remarks on this clonotype: Germline is not matched at one junction end, which may reflect a read error. The CDR3 nucleotides read TGCAGCGCTGAAGAAGGACTAGGTAAGCAGTTCTTC. Amino acid sequence: CSAEEGLGKQFF. The rearrangement uses TRBV29-1 and TRBJ2-1; TRBD2 agrees at 7 bases. The CDR3 runs to 12 residues. The germline V gene has CDR1 SQVTM and CDR2 ANQGSEA.

On this clonotype: At one end the junction does not follow the germline gene, possibly because of a read error. The V call is TRBV6-5, the J call TRBJ1-1; 10 bases match TRBD1. The germline CDR1 and CDR2 sequences are MNHEY and SVGAGI. The CDR3 contains 16 residues. The CDR3 DNA sequence: TGTGCCAGGAGCCGACAGGGGGCCGCAATGAACGCTGAAGCTTTCTTT. Translation: CARSRQGAAMNAEAFF.

Of note for this clonotype: Since a much larger clone is just one base distant, this may be a read error. This rearrangement joins TRBV5-5 to TRBJ1-5; TRBD1 is a possible D gene (6 bases). CDR1 and CDR2 (germline): SGHKS, YYEKEE (reference sequence). The CDR3 has 14 residues. CDR3 coding DNA: TGTGCCAGCAGCAGCGGGGGGGCAGGTCAGCCCCAGCGTTTT. Protein sequence: CASSSGGAGQPQRF.

About this clonotype: A read error is possible here, since a much larger clone lies one base away. DNA of the CDR3: TGTGCCGAGGGGACTAGTCATACCGAGGAGCTGTTTTTT. Its translation is CAEGTSHTEELFF. This chain links TRBV28 with TRBJ2-2; 8 bases match TRBD2. Germline-derived CDR1 and CDR2 are MDHEN and SYDVKM. This CDR3 has 13 amino acids. Supplemented by reference TRBV28 and TRBJ2-2, the full variable domain reads DVKVTQSSRYLVKRTGEKVFLECVQDMDHENMFWYRQDPGLGLRLIYFSYDVKMKEKGDIPEGYSVSREKKERFSLILESASTNQTSMYLCAEGTSHTEELFFGEGSRLTVL.

In regard to this clonotype: At one end, the junction sequence differs from germline, possibly due to a read error. The chain recombines TRBV5-4 with TRBJ2-1, with D perhaps matching TRBD2 (6 bases). Germline V gene lookup returns CDR1 SGHNT and CDR2 YYREEE (reference sequence). The CDR3 contains 17 residues. CDR3 DNA: TGTGCCAGCAGCCCTGGCGGAGGCGGGATCTCCTACAGTGAGCAGTTCTTC. It translates to CASSPGGGGISYSEQFF. The full variable domain, with the rest looked up from reference TRBV5-4 and TRBJ2-1, is ETGVTQSPTHLIKTRGQQVTLRCSSQSGHNTVSWYQQALGQGPQFIFQYYREEENGRGNFPPRFSGLQFPNYSSELNVNALELDDSALYLCASSPGGGGISYSEQFFGPGTRLTVL.

Regarding this clonotype: One end of the junction varies from germline; a read error may be responsible. This chain links TRBV6-2 or TRBV6-3 with TRBJ1-1; no clear D gene. The CDR3 loop spans 15 amino acids. Per germline, CDR1 MNHEY and CDR2 SVGEGT. CDR3 sequence (DNA): TGTGCCAGCAGTCTCCGAACAGCGATGAACACTGAAGCTCTCTTT. Encoded protein: CASSLRTAMNTEALF.

This clonotype has just a few counts. The gene calls are TRBV20-1 and TRBJ1-1; no clear D gene. Germline V gene lookup returns CDR1 DFQATT and CDR2 SNEGSKA (reference sequence). The V gene lost 4 bases and the J gene lost 1 base, with 10 bases spanning the gap. CDR3 length: 13 amino acids. The chain's CDR3 is CSAKITQNTEAFF. The DNA of the CDR3 is TGCAGTGCTAAAATCACCCAGAACACTGAAGCTTTCTTT.

In its sample, this clonotype is medium-sized. The CDR3: CASSQDEGSGDRDTQYF. The CDR3, as DNA: TGCGCCAGCAGCCAAGACGAGGGGTCGGGAGACCGAGATACGCAGTATTTT. V and J are TRBV4-3 and TRBJ2-3, with D maybe TRBD2 (6 bases). Germline values: CDR1 LGHNA, CDR2 YSLEER. The CDR3 sequence is 17 residues long. With 0 bases removed from V and 5 bases from J, the gap between germline ends came to 18 bases.

This clonotype was recorded many times. The chain recombines TRBV29-1 with TRBJ2-7, with D perhaps matching TRBD1 or TRBD2 (6 bases each). V shed 7 bases and J shed 3 bases, with 22 bases lying between them. The CDR3 has 15 amino acids. Germline values: CDR1 SQVTM, CDR2 ANQGSEA. The CDR3 nucleotides are TGCAGCGCTAGGACGATGGGGGGCGTAATCTACGAGCAGTACTTC. Translating gives CSARTMGGVIYEQYF.

The V and J genes are TRBV7-9 and TRBJ2-1, with D hard to call. CDR3 size: 15 residues. The ends were cut back, 8 bases at V and 6 bases at J, with 20 bases in the middle. Germline CDR1 SEHNR, CDR2 FQNEAQ (reference sequence). CDR3 DNA: TGTGCCAGCCAATCCCTGTCAGTGGGATTCAATGAGCAGTTCTTC. It yields the protein CASQSLSVGFNEQFF.

For this clonotype: The CDR3 does not end in the conserved phenylalanine or tryptophan, so this is likely a read error. The chain has TRBV6-6 and TRBJ1-5; 7 bases line up with TRBD1. This CDR3 has 16 amino acids. Germline V gene data show CDR1 as MNHNY and CDR2 as SVGAGI (reference sequence). This CDR3 is CTSKTGTVDSNQPQHP. DNA for the CDR3: TGTACCAGCAAGACGGGGACAGTCGATAGCAATCAGCCCCAGCATCCT.

To note about this clonotype: This CDR3 is missing its conserved last phenylalanine or tryptophan, likely due to a read error. The V and J genes are TRBV6-6 and TRBJ2-3; the match to TRBD2 covers 14 bases. Germline lookup yields CDR1 MNHNY and CDR2 SVGAGI (reference sequence). The CDR3 contains 17 residues. Here the CDR3 DNA reads TGTGCCACCAGTTACTCGGGACTAGCGGGGGCACCAGATACGCAGTATTTA. Its translation is CATSYSGLAGAPDTQYL.

This clonotype was seen many times. The gene calls are TRBV12-3 or TRBV12-4 and TRBJ2-1; 7 bases fit TRBD2. The V gene end was trimmed by 6 bases and the J gene end by 3 bases; junction bases not matched to a gene: 8. The length of the CDR3 is 15 residues. CDR3 in amino acids: CASSGGRSHYNEQFF. The CDR3 DNA sequence: TGTGCCAGCAGCGGGGGGAGGTCCCACTACAATGAGCAGTTCTTC.

This clonotype was observed many times. The rearrangement uses TRBV30 and TRBJ1-2; no clear D. The V end was cut by 8 bases, the J end by 8 bases, with 12 bases between. The germline CDR1 and CDR2 sequences are GTSNPN and SVGIG (reference sequence). The CDR3 covers 10 residues. CDR3 DNA: TGTGCCACCGACCTCGGGGGCTACACCTTC. The encoded protein is CATDLGGYTF.

The gene calls are TRBV6-2 or TRBV6-3 and TRBJ1-5, with D perhaps matching TRBD1 or TRBD2 (6 bases each). Near its end, the DNA agrees better with TRBJ2-3, so the J call may be wrong. The CDR3 totals 13 residues. CDR1 and CDR2 from the germline V gene are MNHEY and SVGEGT. In DNA, the CDR3 is TGTGCCAGCAGCCCGGGGGACATTCAGCCCCAGTATTTT. It translates to CASSPGDIQPQYF.

V usage is TRBV4-1 and J usage is TRBJ1-1, with TRBD1 as a possible D gene (5 bases). Per germline, CDR1 MGHRA and CDR2 YSYEKL. The V end lost 11 bases, the J end lost 6 bases, and 16 bases lay between the germline ends. CDR3 size: 12 residues. The CDR3 nucleotides read TGCGCCGACAGAGGGCTGGGGGCTGAAGCTTTCTTT. Its translation is CADRGLGAEAFF.

Comments on this clonotype: This may arise from a read error, as a much more abundant clone is one base away. The V and J genes are TRBV6-5 and TRBJ1-1; tentatively, D is TRBD1 (6 bases). The CDR3 runs to 15 residues. Germline lookup yields CDR1 MNHEY and CDR2 SVGAGI. The CDR3, as DNA: TGTGCCAGCAGTTACTCGATTGGGGGCGGAGCTGAAGTTTTCTTT. Its protein product is CASSYSIGGGAEVFF.

With regard to this clonotype: One end of the junction is discordant with germline, which a read error may explain. The chain is built from TRBV6-5 and TRBJ1-6, with D perhaps matching TRBD1 (5 bases). Germline V gene sequence: CDR1 MNHEY, CDR2 SVGAGI. The CDR3 totals 15 residues. The CDR3 here is CDSSYEQGLNSPLHF. The DNA of the CDR3 is TGTGACAGCAGTTACGAGCAGGGCCTTAATTCACCCCTCCACTTC.

This clonotype occurred once. A read error may account for a junction end that differs from germline. V gene TRBV11-2 combines with J gene TRBJ1-4; no clear D. The CDR3 sequence is 16 residues long. CDR1 is SGHAT and CDR2 is FQNNGV in the germline V gene. The CDR3 sequence: CARSPGVVPTNERLFF. The CDR3 region has the DNA TGTGCCAGGAGCCCCGGCGTAGTTCCAACTAATGAAAGACTGTTTTTT.

This clonotype was seen ten or more times. V and J are TRBV7-9 and TRBJ1-2; D is ambiguous. The germline V and J ends were trimmed by 6 bases and 8 bases, with 16 bases remaining between them. Per germline, CDR1 SEHNR and CDR2 FQNEAQ (reference sequence). CDR3 length equals 13 residues. Written as DNA, the CDR3 is TGTGCCAGCAGTTTTACGGGGATTGGAGGCTACACCTTC. Its protein is CASSFTGIGGYTF.

This clonotype was detected ten times or more. The gene calls are TRBV28 and TRBJ2-3, with D possibly matching TRBD1 (6 bases). CDR1 is MDHEN and CDR2 is SYDVKM in the germline V gene. This CDR3 is built from 14 residues. The V and J ends lost 6 bases and 1 base respectively, with 11 bases between them. Written as DNA, the CDR3 is TGTGCCAGCAGGGGGACAATCCGCACAGATACGCAGTATTTT. Translation gives CASRGTIRTDTQYF.

Remarks on this clonotype: Germline is not matched at one junction end, which may reflect a read error. V is TRBV6-5 and J is TRBJ2-1, with no clear D. CDR3 length equals 14 residues. Per germline, CDR1 MNHEY and CDR2 SVGAGI. DNA of the CDR3: TGTGCCAGCAGCCGCAGAGCCACCCACAATGAGCAGCTCTTC. Translated: CASSRRATHNEQLF.

This clonotype has just one count. The chain combines TRBV11-2 with TRBJ2-1, with 7 bases lining up with TRBD2. V lost 3 bases to trimming and J lost 3 bases; unmatched junction nucleotides: 17. Looked up from germline, CDR1 is SGHAT and CDR2 is FQNNGV. The CDR3 totals 19 residues. The CDR3 is CASSLDGQFSGTLYNEQFF. CDR3 nucleotides: TGTGCCAGCAGCTTGGATGGGCAATTCAGCGGGACCCTCTACAATGAGCAGTTCTTC.

The V and J genes are TRBV12-3 or TRBV12-4 and TRBJ2-7; D not certain. This CDR3 is built from 13 residues. V was shortened by 3 bases and J by 5 bases, with 11 bases between the two germline ends. The CDR3 coding sequence is TGTGCCAGCAGTTTCGGCATTACCAACGAGCAGTACTTC. It codes for CASSFGITNEQYF.

This clonotype was observed many times. The CDR3: CATSREPEVGDGEQYF. The CDR3, as DNA: TGTGCCACCAGCAGAGAACCGGAGGTTGGGGATGGCGAGCAGTACTTC. This chain connects TRBV15 to TRBJ2-7, with D perhaps TRBD2 (5 bases). Trimming pared 0 bases from V and 6 bases from J, leaving 18 bases between. The CDR3 spans 16 residues. Germline values: CDR1 LNHNV, CDR2 YYDKDF (reference sequence). The variable domain in full, completed from reference TRBV15 and TRBJ2-7, reads DAMVIQNPRYQVTQFGKPVTLSCSQTLNHNVMYWYQQKSSQAPKLLFHYYDKDFNNEADTPDNFQSRRPNTSFCFLDIRSPGLGDTAMYLCATSREPEVGDGEQYFGPGTRLTVT.

This clonotype was detected ten times or more. The V gene is TRBV4-3, the J gene TRBJ1-1, with D uncertain. Trimming took 1 base from V and 8 from J, leaving 5 bases between them. Germline assignment: CDR1 LGHNA and CDR2 YSLEER. CDR3 length equals 11 residues. The CDR3 bases are TGCGCCAGCAGCCAAGGAACCGAAGCTTTCTTT. As protein: CASSQGTEAFF.